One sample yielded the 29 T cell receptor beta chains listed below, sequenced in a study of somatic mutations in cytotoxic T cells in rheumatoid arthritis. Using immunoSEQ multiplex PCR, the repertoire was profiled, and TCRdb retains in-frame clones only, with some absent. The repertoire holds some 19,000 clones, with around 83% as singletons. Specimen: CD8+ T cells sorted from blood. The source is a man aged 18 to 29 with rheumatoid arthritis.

The CDR3 loop reads CATSRHRGGGNTIYF. CDR3 DNA sequence: TGTGCCACCAGCAGACACAGGGGTGGCGGAAACACCATATATTTT. The J gene is TRBJ1-3, the V gene TRBV15; 7 bases match TRBD1. The germline V gene encodes CDR1 LNHNV and CDR2 YYDKDF (reference sequence). V gave up 2 bases and J gave up 4 bases; unmatched junction bases: 5. This CDR3 has 15 residues.

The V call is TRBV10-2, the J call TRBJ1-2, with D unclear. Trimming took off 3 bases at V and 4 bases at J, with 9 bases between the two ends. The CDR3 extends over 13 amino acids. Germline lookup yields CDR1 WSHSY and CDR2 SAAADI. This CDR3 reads CASSEILFYGYTF. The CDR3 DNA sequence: TGCGCCAGCAGTGAAATCCTCTTCTATGGCTACACCTTC.

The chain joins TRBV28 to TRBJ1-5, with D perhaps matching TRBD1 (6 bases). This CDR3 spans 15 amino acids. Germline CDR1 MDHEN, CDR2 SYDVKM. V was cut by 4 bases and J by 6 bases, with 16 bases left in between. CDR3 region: CASSSTGNDGQPQHF. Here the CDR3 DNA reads TGTGCCAGCAGTTCCACAGGGAACGACGGTCAGCCCCAGCATTTT.

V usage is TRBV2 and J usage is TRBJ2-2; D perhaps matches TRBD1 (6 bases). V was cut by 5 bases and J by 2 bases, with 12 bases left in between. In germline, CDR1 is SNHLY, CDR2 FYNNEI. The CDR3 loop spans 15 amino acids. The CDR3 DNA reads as TGTGCCAGCAGTTCCGGGACAACCAACACCGGGGAGCTGTTTTTT. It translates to CASSSGTTNTGELFF.

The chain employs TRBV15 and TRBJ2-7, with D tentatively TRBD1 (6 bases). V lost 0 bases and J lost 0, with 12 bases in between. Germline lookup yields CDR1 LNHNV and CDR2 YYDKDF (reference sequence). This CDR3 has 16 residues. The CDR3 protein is CATSRDHRVSSYEQYF. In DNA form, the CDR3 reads TGTGCCACCAGCAGAGATCACAGGGTCAGCTCCTACGAGCAGTACTTC.

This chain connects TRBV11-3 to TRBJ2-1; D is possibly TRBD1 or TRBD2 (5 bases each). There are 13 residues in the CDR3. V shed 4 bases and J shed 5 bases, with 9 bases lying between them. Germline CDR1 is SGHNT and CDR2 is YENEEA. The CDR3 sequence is CASSWGTDNEQFF. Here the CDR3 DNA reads TGTGCCAGCAGCTGGGGGACCGACAATGAGCAGTTCTTC.

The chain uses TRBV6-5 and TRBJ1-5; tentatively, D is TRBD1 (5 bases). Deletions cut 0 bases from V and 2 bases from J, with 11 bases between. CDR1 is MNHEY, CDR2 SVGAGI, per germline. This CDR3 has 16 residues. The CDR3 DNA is TGTGCCAGCAGTTACTCGGGGGAAGGGGGCAATCAGCCCCAGCATTTT. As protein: CASSYSGEGGNQPQHF.

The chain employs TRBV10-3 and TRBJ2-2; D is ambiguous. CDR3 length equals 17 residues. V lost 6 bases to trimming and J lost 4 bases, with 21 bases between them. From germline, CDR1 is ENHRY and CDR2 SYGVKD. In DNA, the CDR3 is TGTGCCATCAGAGGCTCGAGTTCAGCCCGTAGCACCGGGGAGCTGTTTTTT. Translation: CAIRGSSSARSTGELFF.

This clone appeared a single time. In DNA form, the CDR3 reads TGCGCCAGCAGCTTGGACAGGGACTACTACGAGCAGTACTTC. It translates to CASSLDRDYYEQYF. V and J are TRBV5-1 and TRBJ2-7, with D possibly TRBD2 on 7 matching bases. V lost 0 bases to trimming and J lost 3 bases, with 10 bases between them. Looked up from germline, CDR1 is SGHRS and CDR2 is YFSETQ. The CDR3 runs to 14 residues.

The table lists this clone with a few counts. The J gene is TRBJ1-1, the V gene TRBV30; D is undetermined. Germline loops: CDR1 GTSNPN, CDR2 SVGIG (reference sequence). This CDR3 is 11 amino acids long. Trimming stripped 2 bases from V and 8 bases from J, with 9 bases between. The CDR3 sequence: CAWSQDPEAFF. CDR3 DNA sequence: TGTGCCTGGAGTCAAGACCCCGAAGCTTTCTTT.

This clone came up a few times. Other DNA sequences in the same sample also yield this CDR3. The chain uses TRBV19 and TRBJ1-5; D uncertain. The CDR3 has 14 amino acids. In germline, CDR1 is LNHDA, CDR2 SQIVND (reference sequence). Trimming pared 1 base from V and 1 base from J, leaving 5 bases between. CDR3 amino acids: CASSIGQSNQPQHF. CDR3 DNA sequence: TGTGCCAGTAGTATAGGGCAAAGCAATCAGCCCCAGCATTTT.

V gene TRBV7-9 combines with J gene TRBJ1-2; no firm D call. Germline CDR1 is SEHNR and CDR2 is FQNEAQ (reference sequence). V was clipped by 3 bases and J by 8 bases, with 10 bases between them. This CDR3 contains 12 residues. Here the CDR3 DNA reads TGTGCCAGCAGCTTTAGTCCCCAGGGCTACACCTTC. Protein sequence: CASSFSPQGYTF.

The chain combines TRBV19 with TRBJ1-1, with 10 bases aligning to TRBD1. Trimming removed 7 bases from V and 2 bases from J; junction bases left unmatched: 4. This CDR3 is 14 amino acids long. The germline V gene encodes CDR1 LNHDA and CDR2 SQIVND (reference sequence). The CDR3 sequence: CASKTTGGNTEAFF. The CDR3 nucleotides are TGTGCCAGTAAAACGACAGGGGGCAACACTGAAGCTTTCTTT.

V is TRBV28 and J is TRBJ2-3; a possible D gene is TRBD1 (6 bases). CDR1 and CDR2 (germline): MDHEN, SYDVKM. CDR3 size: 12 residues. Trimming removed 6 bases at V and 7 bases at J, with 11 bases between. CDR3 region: CASRYGQYTQYF. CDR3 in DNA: TGTGCCAGCAGGTACGGACAGTATACGCAGTATTTT.

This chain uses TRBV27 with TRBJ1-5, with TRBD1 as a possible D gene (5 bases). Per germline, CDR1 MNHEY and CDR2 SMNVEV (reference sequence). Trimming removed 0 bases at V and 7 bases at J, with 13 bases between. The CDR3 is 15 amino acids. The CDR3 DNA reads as TGTGCCAGCAGTTTATCGCCCACAGGAGGCCAGCCCCAGCATTTT. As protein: CASSLSPTGGQPQHF.

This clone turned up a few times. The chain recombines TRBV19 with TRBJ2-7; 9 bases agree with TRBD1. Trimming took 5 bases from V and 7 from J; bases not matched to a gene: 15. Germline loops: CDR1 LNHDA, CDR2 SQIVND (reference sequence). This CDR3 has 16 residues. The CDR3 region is CASSVLYGTGPTEQYF. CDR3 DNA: TGTGCCAGTAGTGTACTTTATGGGACAGGGCCTACGGAGCAGTACTTC.

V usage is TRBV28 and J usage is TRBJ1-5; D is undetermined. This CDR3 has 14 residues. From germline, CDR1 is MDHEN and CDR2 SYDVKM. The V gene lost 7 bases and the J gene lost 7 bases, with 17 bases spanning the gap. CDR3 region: CASTPVGVGQPQHF. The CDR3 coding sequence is TGTGCCAGCACCCCGGTCGGGGTTGGCCAGCCCCAGCATTTT. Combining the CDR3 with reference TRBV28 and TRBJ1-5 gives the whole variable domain DVKVTQSSRYLVKRTGEKVFLECVQDMDHENMFWYRQDPGLGLRLIYFSYDVKMKEKGDIPEGYSVSREKKERFSLILESASTNQTSMYLCASTPVGVGQPQHFGDGTRLSIL.

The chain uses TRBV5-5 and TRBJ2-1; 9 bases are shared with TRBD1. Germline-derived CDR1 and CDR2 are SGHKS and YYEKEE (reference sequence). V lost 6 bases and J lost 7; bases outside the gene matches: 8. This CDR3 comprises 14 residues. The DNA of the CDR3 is TGTGCCAGCACCCCGGCGGGGACAGGGAATGAGCAGTTCTTC. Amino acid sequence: CASTPAGTGNEQFF.

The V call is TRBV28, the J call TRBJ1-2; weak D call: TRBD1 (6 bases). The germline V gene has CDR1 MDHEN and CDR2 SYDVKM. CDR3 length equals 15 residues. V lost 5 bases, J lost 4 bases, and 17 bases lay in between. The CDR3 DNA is TGTGCCAGCAGTACGCTGGACAGCCCAACCTATGGCTACACCTTC. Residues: CASSTLDSPTYGYTF.

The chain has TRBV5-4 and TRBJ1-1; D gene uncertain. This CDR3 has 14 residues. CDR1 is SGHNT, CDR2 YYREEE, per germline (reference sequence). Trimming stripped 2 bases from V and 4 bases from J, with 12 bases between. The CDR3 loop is CASSFVGSGTEAFF. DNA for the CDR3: TGTGCCAGCAGCTTCGTGGGTTCAGGCACTGAAGCTTTCTTT. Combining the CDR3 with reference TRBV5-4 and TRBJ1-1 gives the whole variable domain ETGVTQSPTHLIKTRGQQVTLRCSSQSGHNTVSWYQQALGQGPQFIFQYYREEENGRGNFPPRFSGLQFPNYSSELNVNALELDDSALYLCASSFVGSGTEAFFGQGTRLTVV.

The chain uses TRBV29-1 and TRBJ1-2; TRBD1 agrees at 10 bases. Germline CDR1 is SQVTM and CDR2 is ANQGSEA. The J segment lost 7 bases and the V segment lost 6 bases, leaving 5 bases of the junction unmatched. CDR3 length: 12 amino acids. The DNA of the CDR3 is TGCAGCGTAGACAGGGGGCTTTTTGGCTACACCTTC. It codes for CSVDRGLFGYTF.

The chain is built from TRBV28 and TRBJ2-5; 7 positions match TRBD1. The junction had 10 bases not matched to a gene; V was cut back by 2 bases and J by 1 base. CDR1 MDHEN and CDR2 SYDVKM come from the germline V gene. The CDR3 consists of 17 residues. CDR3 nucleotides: TGTGCCAGCAGTTTAGAGAGAGGGGGCGGCCCCCAAGAGACCCAGTACTTC. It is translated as CASSLERGGGPQETQYF.

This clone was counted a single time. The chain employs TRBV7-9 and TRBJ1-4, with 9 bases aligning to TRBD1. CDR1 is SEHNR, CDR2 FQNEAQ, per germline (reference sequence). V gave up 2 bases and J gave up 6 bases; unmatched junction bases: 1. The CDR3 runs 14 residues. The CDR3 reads CASSLWDRDEKLFF. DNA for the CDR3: TGTGCCAGCAGCTTATGGGACAGGGATGAAAAACTGTTTTTT.

CDR3 amino acids: CASSLAQGAYTGELFF. CDR3 coding DNA: TGTGCCAGCAGCTTAGCCCAGGGGGCCTACACCGGGGAGCTGTTTTTT. This chain links TRBV7-6 with TRBJ2-2, with TRBD1 matching over 8 bases. This CDR3 has 16 amino acids. After removal of 0 bases from V and 3 bases from J, the junction contained 3 bases not matched to a gene. The germline gives CDR1 SGHVS, CDR2 FNYEAQ.

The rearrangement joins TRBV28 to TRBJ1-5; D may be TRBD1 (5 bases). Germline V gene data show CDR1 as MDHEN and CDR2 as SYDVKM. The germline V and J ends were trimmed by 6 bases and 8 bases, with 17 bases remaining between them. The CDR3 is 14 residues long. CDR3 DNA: TGTGCCAGCAGCCCCCGGGGACCCCGAGAGCCCCAGCATTTT. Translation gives CASSPRGPREPQHF.

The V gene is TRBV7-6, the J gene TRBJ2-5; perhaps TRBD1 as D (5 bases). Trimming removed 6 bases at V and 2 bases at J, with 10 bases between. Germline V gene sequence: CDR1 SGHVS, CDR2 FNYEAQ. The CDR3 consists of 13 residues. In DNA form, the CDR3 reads TGTGCCAGCAGGCCCGACAGTCAAGAGACCCAGTACTTC. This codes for CASRPDSQETQYF.

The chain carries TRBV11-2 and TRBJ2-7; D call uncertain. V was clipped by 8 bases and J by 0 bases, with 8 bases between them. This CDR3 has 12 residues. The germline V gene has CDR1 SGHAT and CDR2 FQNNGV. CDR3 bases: TGTGCCAGCGCTAGGTCCTCCTACGAGCAGTACTTC. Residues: CASARSSYEQYF. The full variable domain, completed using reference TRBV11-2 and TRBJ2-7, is EAGVAQSPRYKIIEKRQSVAFWCNPISGHATLYWYQQILGQGPKLLIQFQNNGVVDDSQLPKDRFSAERLKGVDSTLKIQPAKLEDSAVYLCASARSSYEQYFGPGTRLTVT.

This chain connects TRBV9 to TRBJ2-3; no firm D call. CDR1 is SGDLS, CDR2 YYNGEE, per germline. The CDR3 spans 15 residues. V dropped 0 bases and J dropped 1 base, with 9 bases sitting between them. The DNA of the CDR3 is TGTGCCAGCAGCGTAGGAAGAACAGGCACAGATACGCAGTATTTT. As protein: CASSVGRTGTDTQYF.

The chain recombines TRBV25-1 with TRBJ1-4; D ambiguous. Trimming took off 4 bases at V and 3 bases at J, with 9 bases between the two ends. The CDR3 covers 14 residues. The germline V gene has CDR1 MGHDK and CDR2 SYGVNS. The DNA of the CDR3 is TGTGCCAGCAGTGTCGGGAACCCTAATGAAAAACTGTTTTTT. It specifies CASSVGNPNEKLFF.